This T cell receptor beta chain was sequenced in a study of naive and memory T cell subsets. V shed 3 bases and J shed 5 bases, with 17 bases lying between them. The CDR3 loop spans 16 amino acids. Germline CDR1 reads LNHDA; CDR2 reads SQIVND (reference sequence). Amplification of ligated cDNA took four PCR rounds with SP2 and nested alpha and beta constant primers. Blood and skin TCR RNA was reverse transcribed with alpha and beta constant primers. A single record per CDR3 protein comes from TCRdb applying MiXCR to the UMI-ligation and nested PCR reads. The data hold under 35,000 distinct CDR3 sequences, with about 6.7% observed a single time. Treatment meaning: skin biopsy from PPD injection site in Mantoux-positive individual. The library had UMIs added by 3' ligation of an oligonucleotide to TCR cDNA. Individuals with a positive Mantoux test gave biopsies from PPD-injected skin. As regards this clonotype: Its antigen is undetermined.

General study findings and limits: Higher TCR numbers at tuberculin sites reflect T cell infiltration, per interpretation. Potentially, T cell activation and differentiation skew this RNA-based measurement.

This sample comprised skin, obtained from a tuberculin skin test site. The V call is TRBV19, the J call TRBJ1-5, with a tentative D call TRBD1 (6 bases). This clonotype was obtained from an adult in good health. CDR3 amino acids: CASSMRSRGWDQPQHF. CDR3 DNA: TGTGCCAGTAGTATGCGTTCGAGGGGGTGGGATCAGCCCCAGCATTTT. The entire variable domain, with the rest obtained from reference TRBV19 and TRBJ1-5, is as follows: DGGITQSPKYLFRKEGQNVTLSCEQNLNHDAMYWYRQDPGQGLRLIYYSQIVNDFQKGDIAEGYSVSREKKESFPLTVTSAQKNPTAFYLCASSMRSRGWDQPQHFGDGTRLSIL.